The T cell receptor (beta chain) described here comes from a study of spatial heterogeneity in lung cancer (dated by TCRdb to about 2019). Regarding the research as a whole: More beta-chain than alpha-chain transcripts were consistently detected, likely reflecting higher beta-chain transcript abundance. TCR alpha and beta repertoires were quantitatively compared across multiple tumor regions, matched nontumor lung and blood in non-small cell lung cancer. The study linked features of the TCR repertoire to counts of nonsynonymous mutations, which were determined by whole-exome sequencing of tumor tissue. At surgery, both alpha and beta chains were TCR-sequenced in approximately 210 tumor regions, fewer than 80 matched nontumor lung samples and 56 PBMC samples. In the raw uncorrected reads, each unique combination of TCR and UMI appeared more than ten times on average.

V is pared back by 1 base and J by 6 bases, with 18 bases lying between the germline termini. Reading from cysteine to phenylalanine, the CDR3 counts 16 amino acids. This entry keeps only the CDR3 DNA: 48 bases, framed from base 1. Libraries were constructed by 5' RACE. The sequencer listed for this sample is NextSeq 500. To allow correction of PCR and sequencing errors, the TCR library protocol tagged every TCR cDNA molecule with a unique molecular identifier. On the authors' methods: TCR identification, UMI-based error correction and CDR3 extraction were performed with Decombinator tools. Expanded TCRs were defined as those above a frequency of 2 per 1,000, corresponding to the top 1% of the tumor frequency distribution. Renyi diversity was computed with the R vegan package after each repertoire had been subsampled 100 times to 5,000 TCRs. CDR3 similarity networks were constructed using string-kernel similarity of amino acid triplets, with links drawn between CDR3s whose pairwise similarity was above 0.82. TCRdb took the public reads, trimmed them with fastp at Q25, ran MiXCR for clone calling and kept in-frame beta chains. Records with the same CDR3 protein are collapsed into one entry carrying the most frequent genes and DNA. TCRdb's processing, not the authors', yielded these V and J calls. The sample table contains approximately 25,000 distinct CDR3 sequences; only one count was recorded for roughly 7% of them. Around 15% of the sample is taken by the ten largest.

The intended sense of this specimen's time point label: sample taken at primary tumor resection. For TCR sequencing, whole RNA was extracted from tumor and nontumor lung tissue, or from cryopreserved PBMC samples, and no cell sorting was done. Samples were obtained from fewer than 80 patients with early-stage, untreated non-small cell lung cancer from the lung TRACERx cohort. Only patients for whom sufficient RNA was available from at least two tumor regions were selected for TCR sequencing. This clonotype is regarded as medium-sized (0.01 to 0.1%). The antigen it recognizes is unknown. No base-level quality is on record; no much larger clone is a single base apart. The full study reports these points: Confirming at a functional level the hypothesis that regional TCRs recognize regional mutations was considered to require additional single-cell paired TCR alpha and beta sequencing. Ubiquitous expanded tumor TCRs showed up in blood more often at tumor resection than at routine follow-up.

Sequenced material: PBMCs, taken at surgery. Recombination connected TRBV12-3 or TRBV12-4 to TRBJ1-2, with a weak D call of TRBD1 (5 bases match). The sequence was collected from a male donor with early-stage non-small cell lung cancer. The DNA sequence follows: TGTGCCAGCAGTTTAGGCAGGGTTATCGAGAAGAATGGCTACACCTTC. It encodes CASSLGRVIEKNGYTF.